This T cell receptor (beta chain) was identified in a study of blood T cell repertoires in COVID-19. Profiled with immunoSEQ multiplex PCR; TCRdb holds only in-frame clones, not every one. Among 150,000 or so clones listed, roughly 88% were seen once. CDR1 MNHNS and CDR2 SASEGT come from the germline V gene. Trimming took off 4 bases at V and 1 base at J, with 16 bases between the two ends. The CDR3 totals 16 residues. This clone appeared a single time. The chain joins TRBV6-1 to TRBJ1-2; TRBD1 might be the D (6 bases). The sample taken for sequencing was PBMCs or T cells enriched from blood (not recorded which). The source of this sequence is a woman in her forties or fifties who had recovered from COVID-19. For the CDR3, the DNA is TGTGCCAGCAGTGCCATCAGAGGGGGTTTTAACTATGGCTACACCTTC. It specifies CASSAIRGGFNYGYTF.